Below are 19 T cell receptor beta chains sequenced from a single sample in a study of T cell repertoires in cytomegalovirus infection. MiXCR, applied by TCRdb to the reads, yields one record per CDR3 protein. The sample consists of about 240,000 distinct CDR3 sequences, approximately 7% of them appearing once. Source material: PBMCs. Every receptor here comes from a human donor in good health (CMV status not recorded). Some clones in this sample may be carry-over from other donors' samples.

This clonotype occurred many times. The rearrangement links TRBV20-1 to TRBJ2-5, with 10 bases lining up with TRBD2. Germline V gene lookup returns CDR1 DFQATT and CDR2 SNEGSKA (reference sequence). Trimming cost V 3 bases and J 1 base; bases outside gene matches: 5. The CDR3 is 15 residues long. The CDR3 here is CSASRLAGAQETQYF. The CDR3 bases are TGCAGTGCTAGTCGACTAGCGGGTGCCCAAGAGACCCAGTACTTC.

This clonotype was found many times. The rearrangement joins TRBV20-1 to TRBJ1-2; D is ambiguous. The V gene's germline CDR1 is DFQATT and CDR2 SNEGSKA (reference sequence). CDR3 length: 12 residues. With 6 bases removed from V and 4 bases from J, the gap between germline ends came to 12 bases. Written as DNA, the CDR3 is TGCAGTGCCCCTTGGCAGTCCTATGGCTACACCTTC. As protein: CSAPWQSYGYTF.

This clonotype was observed many times. Compared with germline, one end of the junction differs, possibly owing to a read error. This chain uses TRBV7-3 with TRBJ2-3; the D is unclear. Germline assignment: CDR1 SGHTA and CDR2 FQGTGA. This CDR3 spans 14 amino acids. Written as DNA, the CDR3 is TGTGCCAGCAGTTTAAATCCTAGCACAGATACGCAGTATTTT. Amino acids: CASSLNPSTDTQYF.

V usage is TRBV4-3 and J usage is TRBJ2-1; the D is unclear. CDR3 length: 14 residues. V lost 3 bases and J 0 bases, leaving 6 bases between the germline ends. The germline V gene has CDR1 LGHNA and CDR2 YSLEER. This CDR3 is CASSQESSYNEQFF. Written as DNA, the CDR3 is TGCGCCAGCAGCCAGGAGAGCTCCTACAATGAGCAGTTCTTC.

This chain joins TRBV27 and TRBJ1-5; D is uncertain. V lost 0 bases and J 1 base, leaving 10 bases between the germline ends. The CDR3 has 16 residues. Germline CDR1 is MNHEY and CDR2 is SMNVEV (reference sequence). CDR3: CASSLSWTPSNQPQHF. CDR3 in DNA: TGTGCCAGCAGTTTATCTTGGACTCCCAGCAATCAGCCCCAGCATTTT.

There are a few counts of this clonotype. The chain carries TRBV28 and TRBJ1-6, with no clear D. The germline gives CDR1 MDHEN, CDR2 SYDVKM. The CDR3 length is 17 residues. The V end was cut by 3 bases, the J end by 0 bases, with 12 bases between. The chain's CDR3 is CASSFKLGSSYNSPLHF. CDR3 nucleotides: TGTGCCAGCAGTTTTAAGCTTGGTAGCTCCTATAATTCACCCCTCCACTTT.

The chain combines TRBV6-1 with TRBJ2-3; TRBD1 matches 10 bases. From germline, CDR1 is MNHNS and CDR2 SASEGT. The CDR3 runs to 16 residues. The ends lost 10 bases at V and 5 bases at J; junction bases unmatched: 15. This CDR3 is CATADPGTGVQDTQYF. The CDR3 region has the DNA TGTGCCACCGCTGATCCAGGGACAGGGGTGCAAGATACGCAGTATTTT.

This clonotype came up many times. The CDR3 DNA follows: TGTGCCAGCAGCCTCCTGACAGGGAAAACAGATACGCAGTATTTT. Translated: CASSLLTGKTDTQYF. The rearrangement uses TRBV2 and TRBJ2-3, with 7 nucleotides matching TRBD1. After removal of 6 bases from V and 3 bases from J, the junction contained 9 bases not matched to a gene. The CDR3 runs to 15 residues. Germline V gene lookup returns CDR1 SNHLY and CDR2 FYNNEI. Looking up the rest from reference TRBV2 and TRBJ2-3 gives the full variable domain: EPEVTQTPSHQVTQMGQEVILRCVPISNHLYFYWYRQILGQKVEFLVSFYNNEISEKSEIFDDQFSVERPDGSNFTLKIRSTKLEDSAMYFCASSLLTGKTDTQYFGPGTRLTVL.

A few counts support this clonotype. This chain uses TRBV6-2 or TRBV6-3 with TRBJ2-7; 8 positions agree with TRBD2. With V trimmed by 6 bases and J by 4 bases, 20 bases remained unmatched. In germline, CDR1 is MNHEY, CDR2 SVGEGT. This CDR3 region has 18 residues. The CDR3 DNA reads as TGTGCCAGCAGCCCACAACGAGCGGGGGTTCCAGATACTTACGAGCAGTACTTC. Amino acids: CASSPQRAGVPDTYEQYF.

There are many counts of this clonotype. J is TRBJ2-1 and V is TRBV7-2; 8 bases line up with TRBD2. The V and J ends lost 5 bases and 0 bases, in that order; junction bases with no gene match: 9. CDR3 length: 17 amino acids. CDR1 is SGHTA, CDR2 FQGNSA, per germline. The CDR3 coding sequence is TGTGCCAGCAGCGCCTTAGCGGGGCCTAGCTCCTACAATGAGCAGTTCTTC. This translates into CASSALAGPSSYNEQFF. Using reference TRBV7-2 and TRBJ2-1 for the parts outside the CDR3, the full variable domain is GAGVSQSPSNKVTEKGKDVELRCDPISGHTALYWYRQSLGQGLEFLIYFQGNSAPDKSGLPSDRFSAERTGGSVSTLTIQRTQQEDSAVYLCASSALAGPSSYNEQFFGPGTRLTVL.

This clonotype was counted at least ten times. V is TRBV6-1 and J is TRBJ1-5; D not certain. Trimming took 3 bases from V and 8 from J, leaving 11 bases between them. CDR1 and CDR2 from the germline V gene are MNHNS and SASEGT. The CDR3 runs 13 residues. CDR3: CASSEDPPEPQHF. The CDR3 DNA reads as TGTGCCAGCAGTGAGGATCCTCCGGAGCCCCAGCATTTT.

This clonotype was detected many times. The rearrangement uses TRBV10-3 and TRBJ2-3; D is tentatively TRBD1 or TRBD2 (5 bases each). The CDR3 extends over 14 amino acids. V was trimmed by 3 bases and J by 4 bases, leaving 11 bases between them. CDR1 and CDR2 from the germline V gene are ENHRY and SYGVKD. CDR3 residues: CAISEGRGPDTQYF. The CDR3 DNA reads as TGTGCCATCAGTGAAGGTCGGGGACCAGATACGCAGTATTTT.

This clonotype was observed many times. The V gene is TRBV7-2, the J gene TRBJ1-2; D is uncertain. Germline V gives CDR1 SGHTA, CDR2 FQGNSA. The CDR3 covers 12 residues. The V end was cut by 5 bases, the J end by 4 bases, with 8 bases between. CDR3 nucleotide sequence: TGTGCCAGCAGCCGGCTTCTCTATGGCTACACCTTC. Its protein product is CASSRLLYGYTF. Looking up the rest from reference TRBV7-2 and TRBJ1-2 gives the full variable domain: GAGVSQSPSNKVTEKGKDVELRCDPISGHTALYWYRQSLGQGLEFLIYFQGNSAPDKSGLPSDRFSAERTGGSVSTLTIQRTQQEDSAVYLCASSRLLYGYTFGSGTRLTVV.

This clonotype occurred many times. The gene calls are TRBV29-1 and TRBJ1-2; 9 bases align to TRBD1. Looked up from germline, CDR1 is SQVTM and CDR2 is ANQGSEA. CDR3 length: 11 residues. V shed 7 bases, J shed 10 bases, and the junction held 7 bases outside the gene matches. CDR3 sequence reads: CSAIRTGDYTF. Here the CDR3 DNA reads TGCAGCGCCATCAGGACAGGGGACTACACCTTC.

This clonotype was recorded at least ten times. This chain connects TRBV6-2 or TRBV6-3 to TRBJ2-7; D may be TRBD2 (5 bases). This CDR3 comprises 12 residues. Trimming pared 10 bases from V and 2 bases from J, leaving 12 bases between. Germline V lookup: CDR1 MNHEY, CDR2 SVGEGT. For the CDR3, the DNA is TGTGCCACCGGAGGATTCCCCTACGAGCAGTACTTC. Residues: CATGGFPYEQYF.

The table lists this clonotype with many counts. V gene TRBV4-1 combines with J gene TRBJ1-4; 7 nucleotides agree with TRBD1. V dropped 8 bases and J dropped 4; count of bases not matched to a gene: 1. The CDR3 has 12 residues. Looked up from germline, CDR1 is MGHRA and CDR2 is YSYEKL. The CDR3 nucleotides are TGCGCCAGCGGACAGGATAATGAAAAACTGTTTTTT. Its translation is CASGQDNEKLFF.

The CDR3 DNA reads as TGTGCCAGCAGCGATCCTAGCGGGGCATACAATGAGCAGTTCTTC. Its protein product is CASSDPSGAYNEQFF. The V gene is TRBV6-6, the J gene TRBJ2-1; 9 nucleotides line up with TRBD2. J gave up 4 bases and V 6 bases, and 7 bases lay outside the gene matches. Germline V gene data show CDR1 as MNHNY and CDR2 as SVGAGI (reference sequence). This CDR3 region has 15 residues.

This clonotype was detected many times. This chain links TRBV3-1 with TRBJ1-6, with D unclear. The germline V gene encodes CDR1 LGHDT and CDR2 YNNKEL (reference sequence). Trimming stripped 5 bases from V and 6 bases from J, with 11 bases between. The CDR3 runs to 14 residues. CDR3 region: CASSMTGSNSPLHF. CDR3 sequence (DNA): TGTGCCAGCAGCATGACGGGGAGTAATTCACCCCTCCACTTT.

There are many counts of this clonotype. The J gene is TRBJ2-3, the V gene TRBV28, with D possibly matching TRBD1 (5 bases). V dropped 5 bases and J dropped 0 bases, with 15 bases sitting between them. Germline V gives CDR1 MDHEN, CDR2 SYDVKM. The CDR3 spans 16 residues. The CDR3 sequence: CASSDPGFLSTDTQYF. CDR3 coding DNA: TGTGCCAGCAGTGATCCAGGGTTTCTTAGCACAGATACGCAGTATTTT.